A single sample is the source of the 25 T cell receptor beta chains below, sequenced in a study of OX40 agonist ivuxolimab in advanced cancers. TCRdb keeps only in-frame clones here, not all; method: immunoSEQ multiplex PCR. The sample lists roughly 34,000 clones; about 80% were seen once. The material was CD4+ or CD8+ T cells sorted from blood, obtained in a trial of the OX40 agonist ivuxolimab. Receptors originate from an adult with an advanced solid tumor such as melanoma, head and neck, liver or kidney cancer.

The V gene is TRBV9, the J gene TRBJ2-3; no firm D call. The CDR3 is made up of 13 amino acids. V dropped 1 base and J dropped 0 bases, with 3 bases sitting between them. CDR1 SGDLS and CDR2 YYNGEE come from the germline V gene. The CDR3 is CASSVLSTDTQYF. The CDR3 DNA sequence: TGTGCCAGCAGCGTACTGAGCACAGATACGCAGTATTTT.

V and J are TRBV6-5 and TRBJ1-1, with D uncertain. Germline CDR1 and CDR2: MNHEY and SVGAGI. The CDR3 is 12 residues long. This chain's CDR3 is CAAMGGHTEAFF. The CDR3 DNA is TGTGCGGCGATGGGAGGTCACACTGAAGCTTTCTTT.

The chain has TRBV28 and TRBJ2-7; 7 positions agree with TRBD1. V shed 4 bases, J shed 0 bases, and the junction held 6 bases outside the gene matches. CDR1 and CDR2 from the germline V gene are MDHEN and SYDVKM. This CDR3 is 15 amino acids long. CDR3 amino acids: CASSYRGLSSYEQYF. The CDR3 nucleotides are TGTGCCAGCAGTTACAGGGGCCTGAGCTCCTACGAGCAGTACTTC.

The CDR3 nucleotides are TGCGCCAGCAGCCTAGCGGGGGGGCCGGAGACCCAGTACTTC. The encoded protein is CASSLAGGPETQYF. The V and J genes are TRBV4-1 and TRBJ2-5, with 11 bases aligning to TRBD2. The CDR3 totals 14 residues. V was pared by 4 bases and J by 5 bases, with 3 bases of the junction left unmatched. Germline CDR1 and CDR2: MGHRA and YSYEKL.

The chain is built from TRBV11-2 and TRBJ2-7, with TRBD2 matching 7 bases. Trimming at V came to 5 bases and at J to 3 bases, leaving 10 bases not matched to a gene. CDR1 is SGHAT and CDR2 is FQNNGV in the germline V gene. The length of the CDR3 is 15 residues. CDR3: CASSAWGGAYYEQYF. DNA of the CDR3: TGTGCCAGCAGCGCGTGGGGGGGAGCTTACTACGAGCAGTACTTC.

The CDR3 bases are TGTGCCAGCAGCTACCCGGGACAGGGGAATGAGCAGTTCTTC. Its protein is CASSYPGQGNEQFF. The chain is built from TRBV5-4 and TRBJ2-1, with 10 bases aligning to TRBD1. This CDR3 region has 14 residues. J was trimmed by 7 bases and V by 3 bases; bases with no gene match: 4. Germline V CDR1 and CDR2: SGHNT, YYREEE (reference sequence). Combining the CDR3 with reference TRBV5-4 and TRBJ2-1 gives the whole variable domain ETGVTQSPTHLIKTRGQQVTLRCSSQSGHNTVSWYQQALGQGPQFIFQYYREEENGRGNFPPRFSGLQFPNYSSELNVNALELDDSALYLCASSYPGQGNEQFFGPGTRLTVL.

The chain couples TRBV6-4 to TRBJ2-1; the D gene is possibly TRBD2 (6 bases). Germline V gene lookup returns CDR1 MRHNA and CDR2 SNTAGT. The CDR3 is 15 residues long. Trimming removed 0 bases from V and 0 bases from J, with 6 bases in between. The chain's CDR3 is CASSDSSGSYNEQFF. CDR3 DNA: TGTGCCAGCAGTGACTCTAGCGGCTCCTACAATGAGCAGTTCTTC.

This chain joins TRBV2 and TRBJ1-2; D unclear. Looked up from germline, CDR1 is SNHLY and CDR2 is FYNNEI. Trimming cost V 1 base and J 5 bases, with 14 bases left between them. CDR3 length: 15 amino acids. This chain's CDR3 is CASSEGQAVGYGYTF. Written as DNA, the CDR3 is TGTGCCAGCAGTGAAGGCCAGGCCGTGGGGTATGGCTACACCTTC.

The gene calls are TRBV20-1 and TRBJ1-1; D is undetermined. The CDR3 totals 11 residues. The germline V gene has CDR1 DFQATT and CDR2 SNEGSKA (reference sequence). Trimming cost V 3 bases and J 0 bases, with 2 bases left between them. For the CDR3, the DNA is TGCAGTGCTAGTGTGAACACTGAAGCTTTCTTT. Protein product: CSASVNTEAFF.

The chain carries TRBV5-1 and TRBJ2-1; 7 nucleotides line up with TRBD2. V lost 4 bases, J lost 9 bases, and 16 bases stayed unmatched. This CDR3 is 16 amino acids long. Per germline, CDR1 SGHRS and CDR2 YFSETQ. The CDR3 region is CASSPASAGDWSEQFF. In nucleotides, the CDR3 is TGCGCCAGCAGCCCCGCATCGGCGGGAGATTGGAGTGAGCAGTTCTTC.

The chain employs TRBV29-1 and TRBJ1-5; a possible D gene is TRBD1 (5 bases). Germline CDR1 SQVTM, CDR2 ANQGSEA. The CDR3 is 15 amino acids. The germline V and J ends were trimmed by 0 bases and 6 bases, with 15 bases remaining between them. This CDR3 is CSVEDRPGGTQPQHF. In DNA, the CDR3 is TGCAGCGTTGAAGATCGCCCGGGGGGAACTCAGCCCCAGCATTTT.

The chain recombines TRBV7-6 with TRBJ1-2; 10 positions agree with TRBD1. Trimming took 5 bases from V and 8 from J; bases not matched to a gene: 5. The V gene's germline CDR1 is SGHVS and CDR2 FNYEAQ. The CDR3 totals 13 residues. CDR3 coding DNA: TGTGCCAGCAGCGCAAGACAGGGGGCAGGCTACACCTTC. This codes for CASSARQGAGYTF.

The chain links TRBV5-6 to TRBJ1-5, with a possible D match to TRBD1 (5 bases). This CDR3 has 15 residues. V dropped 2 bases and J dropped 3 bases, with 12 bases sitting between them. Germline V gene lookup returns CDR1 SGHDT and CDR2 YYEEEE. The CDR3, as DNA: TGTGCCAGCAGCTTCGGCCAGGGAAACAATCAGCCCCAGCATTTT. It codes for CASSFGQGNNQPQHF.

The rearrangement uses TRBV9 and TRBJ2-3; 9 positions agree with TRBD2. J lost 0 bases, V lost 2 bases, and 7 bases had no gene match. Germline CDR1 is SGDLS and CDR2 is YYNGEE. The CDR3 extends over 17 amino acids. The CDR3 loop reads CASSVRGGATSTDTQYF. CDR3 in DNA: TGTGCCAGCAGCGTTCGCGGGGGGGCCACTAGCACAGATACGCAGTATTTT. Drawing the rest from reference TRBV9 and TRBJ2-3, the complete variable domain is DSGVTQTPKHLITATGQRVTLRCSPRSGDLSVYWYQQSLDQGLQFLIQYYNGEERAKGNILERFSAQQFPDLHSELNLSSLELGDSALYFCASSVRGGATSTDTQYFGPGTRLTVL.

The chain has TRBV29-1 and TRBJ2-3; D is undetermined. Germline V gene data show CDR1 as SQVTM and CDR2 as ANQGSEA. V lost 2 bases to trimming and J lost 1 base, with 16 bases between them. The CDR3 runs 16 residues. In DNA form, the CDR3 reads TGCAGCGTTGAACTGCGACCGGACGGAGGCACAGATACGCAGTATTTT. This encodes CSVELRPDGGTDTQYF.

The rearrangement joins TRBV7-8 to TRBJ2-3, with D maybe TRBD2 (6 bases). Germline CDR1 is SGHVS and CDR2 is FQNEAQ. Trimming took off 3 bases at V and 2 bases at J, with 12 bases between the two ends. The length of the CDR3 is 15 residues. Here the CDR3 DNA reads TGTGCCAGCAGCTTTCATCGGGAGATCACAGATACGCAGTATTTT. This sequence encodes CASSFHREITDTQYF.

The gene calls are TRBV4-1 and TRBJ1-2; no firm D call. CDR1 and CDR2 (germline): MGHRA, YSYEKL. Trimming pared 0 bases from V and 1 base from J, leaving 9 bases between. The CDR3 is 15 residues long. The CDR3 sequence is CASSQDSGDNYGYTF. The CDR3 bases are TGCGCCAGCAGCCAAGATAGCGGGGATAACTATGGCTACACCTTC.

The V gene is TRBV6-6, the J gene TRBJ2-7; no clear D gene. The CDR3 length is 13 residues. V lost 6 bases, J lost 7 bases, and 16 bases lay in between. Germline CDR1 is MNHNY and CDR2 is SVGAGI (reference sequence). The CDR3 coding sequence is TGTGCCAGCAGAAGGTTTTCCTACGAGGAGCAGTACTTC. This translates into CASRRFSYEEQYF.

V is TRBV6-5 and J is TRBJ2-2; no clear D gene. This CDR3 region has 13 residues. V gave up 5 bases and J gave up 4 bases, with 8 bases separating them. Germline V gene lookup returns CDR1 MNHEY and CDR2 SVGAGI. The CDR3 here is CASSTHATGELFF. As DNA, the CDR3 is TGTGCCAGCAGTACCCATGCCACCGGGGAGCTGTTTTTT.

This clone is termed medium-sized. The chain is built from TRBV4-1 and TRBJ1-6; 9 nucleotides align to TRBD1. The V gene's germline CDR1 is MGHRA and CDR2 YSYEKL. This CDR3 is 19 amino acids long. Trimming took 6 bases from V and 1 from J; bases not matched to a gene: 13. As DNA, the CDR3 is TGCGCCAGCAGTGGGGTGATAGGGACAGGGCTTTCCTATAATTCACCCCTCCACTTT. Protein: CASSGVIGTGLSYNSPLHF.

The V and J genes are TRBV27 and TRBJ2-3; the match to TRBD2 covers 12 bases. The CDR3 contains 16 residues. V was clipped by 5 bases and J by 5 bases; unmatched bases: 8. The germline V gene encodes CDR1 MNHEY and CDR2 SMNVEV (reference sequence). The CDR3 loop reads CASSPLAGGPGDTQYF. The CDR3 DNA sequence: TGTGCCAGCAGTCCTCTAGCGGGAGGGCCTGGAGATACGCAGTATTTT.

The rearrangement joins TRBV9 to TRBJ2-1; TRBD1 matches 9 bases. The CDR3 runs 17 residues. The junction had 11 bases not matched to a gene; V was cut back by 3 bases and J by 4 bases. Germline CDR1 reads SGDLS; CDR2 reads YYNGEE. The CDR3 is CASSGPRDREFYNEQFF. The CDR3 nucleotides read TGTGCCAGCAGCGGCCCCCGGGACAGGGAATTTTACAATGAGCAGTTCTTC.

The rearrangement joins TRBV7-3 to TRBJ2-1; D ambiguous. The CDR3 consists of 11 residues. V lost 2 bases and J 8 bases, leaving 4 bases between the germline ends. CDR1 SGHTA and CDR2 FQGTGA come from the germline V gene. CDR3 bases: TGTGCCAGCAGCTTAGGACATGAGCAGTTCTTC. Translated, it gives CASSLGHEQFF.

The chain carries TRBV5-4 and TRBJ2-3, with a tentative D call TRBD1 (5 bases). This CDR3 has 16 amino acids. CDR1 is SGHNT and CDR2 is YYREEE in the germline V gene (reference sequence). Trimming left V 4 bases short and J 1 base short, with 16 bases between. The CDR3 loop reads CASSAGRGRGTDTQYF. CDR3 DNA sequence: TGTGCCAGCAGCGCCGGTAGGGGTCGGGGCACAGATACGCAGTATTTT.

The chain carries TRBV10-3 and TRBJ1-2, with 8 bases identical to TRBD1. The CDR3 is 13 amino acids. Germline CDR1 is ENHRY and CDR2 is SYGVKD. The ends lost 2 bases at V and 6 bases at J; junction bases unmatched: 2. The CDR3 bases are TGTGCCATCAGTGAGACGGACAGGGATGGCTACACCTTC. This encodes CAISETDRDGYTF.